This T cell receptor (beta chain) was observed in a study of shared clonotypes between healthy human individuals. The study's findings and limits: Sampling covered nothing but blood. Tissue TCR repertoires likely differ from those found in blood. Clonotypes not shared had lower generation probabilities than those common to all four donors.

The repertoire was sequenced with immunoSEQ multiplex PCR; TCRdb's copy has only in-frame clones and lacks some. Seen here are fewer than 3 million clones, less than 95% observed once, and the top ten hold approximately 0.39%. Germline V gene sequence: CDR1 SNHLY, CDR2 FYNNEI. The V end was cut by 7 bases, the J end by 6 bases, with 19 bases between. This CDR3 has 14 residues. Of note for this clone: What it binds is unknown.

Source material: naive CD4+ T cells from PBMCs. Stated subset: CD45RA+ positively selected. The rearrangement uses TRBV2 and TRBJ2-7; the D is unclear. The TCR originated in a man aged 18 to 30 in good health. Some clones in this sample may be carry-over from other donors' samples. CDR3 coding DNA: TGTGCCAGCAACGTCGTACCCCCCCTGGGCGAGCAGTACTTC. Protein product: CASNVVPPLGEQYF.